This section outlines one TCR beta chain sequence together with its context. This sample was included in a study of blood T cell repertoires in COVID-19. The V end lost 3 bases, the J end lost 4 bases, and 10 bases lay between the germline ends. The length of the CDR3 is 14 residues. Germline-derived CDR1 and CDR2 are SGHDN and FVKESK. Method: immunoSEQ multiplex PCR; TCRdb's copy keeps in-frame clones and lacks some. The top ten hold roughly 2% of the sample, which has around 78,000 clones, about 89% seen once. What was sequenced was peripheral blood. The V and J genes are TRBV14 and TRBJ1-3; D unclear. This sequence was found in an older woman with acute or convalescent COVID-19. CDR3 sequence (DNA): TGTGCCAGCAGCCACAAACCCTACGGAAACACCATATATTTT. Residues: CASSHKPYGNTIYF. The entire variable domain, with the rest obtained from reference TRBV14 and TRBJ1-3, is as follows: EAGVTQFPSHSVIEKGQTVTLRCDPISGHDNLYWYRRVMGKEIKFLLHFVKESKQDESGMPNNRFLAERTGGTYSTLKVQPAELEDSGVYFCASSHKPYGNTIYFGEGSWLTVV.